This T cell receptor beta chain comes out of a study of CD8 T cells in Susac syndrome. CD8+ and CD4+ blood T cells underwent TCR beta sequencing. The authors negatively isolated CD8+ and CD4+ T cells and FACS-enriched TEMRA cells. When the RNA was reverse transcribed, random hexamers were used with an input of 0.5 to 1 ug. Amplification of TCR beta CDR3 across 54 Vbeta and 13 Jbeta was performed with immunoSEQ multiplex PCR. TCRdb re-derived calls from the immunoSEQ multiplex PCR reads in MiXCR, one entry per CDR3 protein. The sample comprises a few hundred thousand distinct CDR3 sequences, 92% of which are singletons, and roughly 0.13% rests with the top ten. Concerning this clonotype: Antigen: not known.

Findings and limits, study-wide: It was acknowledged in the study that its TCR sequencing and HLA analysis involved a relatively small number of individuals.

This CDR3 has 13 residues. The V end was cut by 4 bases, the J end by 6 bases, with 12 bases between. The germline V gene has CDR1 SGHDN and CDR2 FVKESK. This receptor was taken from a human donor with multiple sclerosis. The sequenced material came from CD8+ T cells from PBMCs. This rearrangement joins TRBV14 to TRBJ1-2; D may be TRBD1 (6 bases). The CDR3 sequence: CASSPGGAHGYTF. For the CDR3, the DNA is TGTGCCAGCAGCCCTGGGGGGGCACATGGCTACACCTTC.